This TCR beta chain is drawn from a study of cytomegalovirus exposure and HLA in healthy donors. Study-level findings and limits: Despite most TCR sequences being rare, some public TCRs occurred in many donors.

As regards this clone: Its cognate antigen is unknown.

Repertoires were generated with immunoSEQ multiplex PCR, while TCRdb's copy carries only in-frame clones and drops some. Of around 66,000 clones listed, 95% to 98% are singletons. V lost 2 bases and J lost 4; bases outside the gene matches: 7. The CDR3 spans 16 residues. CDR1 is KGHSH, CDR2 LQKENI, per germline. The sequencing input was PBMCs. This clonotype originated in a woman between 18 and 29 years old in good health and CMV-seropositive. This rearrangement joins TRBV18 to TRBJ2-1; 8 bases are shared with TRBD1. The CDR3 DNA is TGTGCCAGCTCACCAACCCCAGGGGGCTATTACAATGAGCAGTTCTTC. Translated, it gives CASSPTPGGYYNEQFF.